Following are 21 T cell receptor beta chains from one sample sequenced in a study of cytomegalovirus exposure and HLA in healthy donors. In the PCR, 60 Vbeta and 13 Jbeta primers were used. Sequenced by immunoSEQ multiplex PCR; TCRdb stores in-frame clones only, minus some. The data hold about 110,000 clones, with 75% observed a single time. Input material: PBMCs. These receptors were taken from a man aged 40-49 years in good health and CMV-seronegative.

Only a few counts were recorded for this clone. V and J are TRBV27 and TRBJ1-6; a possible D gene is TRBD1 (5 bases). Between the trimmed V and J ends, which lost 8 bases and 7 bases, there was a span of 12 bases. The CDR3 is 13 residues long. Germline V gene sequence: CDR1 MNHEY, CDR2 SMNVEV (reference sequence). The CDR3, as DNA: TGTGCCAGCCGGCGGGGGGGGAATTCACCCCTCCACTTT. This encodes CASRRGGNSPLHF.

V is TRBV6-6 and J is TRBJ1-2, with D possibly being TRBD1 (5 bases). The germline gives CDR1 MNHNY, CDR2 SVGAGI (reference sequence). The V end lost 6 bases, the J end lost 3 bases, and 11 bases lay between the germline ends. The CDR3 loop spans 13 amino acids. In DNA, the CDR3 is TGTGCCAGCAGATCCTTAGGGGACTATGGCTACACCTTC. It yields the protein CASRSLGDYGYTF.

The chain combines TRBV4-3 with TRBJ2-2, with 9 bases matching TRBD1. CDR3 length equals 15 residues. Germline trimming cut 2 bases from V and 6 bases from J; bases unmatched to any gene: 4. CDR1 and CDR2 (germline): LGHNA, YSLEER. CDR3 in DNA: TGCGCCAGCAGCCAAAGCCGGGACAGGGCCGGGGAGCTGTTTTTT. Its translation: CASSQSRDRAGELFF.

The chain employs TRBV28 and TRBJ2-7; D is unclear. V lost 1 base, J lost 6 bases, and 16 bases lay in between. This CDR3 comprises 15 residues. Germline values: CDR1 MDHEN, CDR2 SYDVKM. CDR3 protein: CASSLSHMVEAEQYF. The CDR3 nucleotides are TGTGCCAGCAGTTTATCCCATATGGTAGAGGCCGAGCAGTACTTC.

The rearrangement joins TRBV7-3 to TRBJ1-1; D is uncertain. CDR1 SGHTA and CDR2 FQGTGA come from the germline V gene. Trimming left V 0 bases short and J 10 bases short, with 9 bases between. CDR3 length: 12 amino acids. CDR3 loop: CASSLTGRVAFF. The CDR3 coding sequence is TGTGCCAGCAGCTTAACCGGGAGAGTAGCTTTCTTT.

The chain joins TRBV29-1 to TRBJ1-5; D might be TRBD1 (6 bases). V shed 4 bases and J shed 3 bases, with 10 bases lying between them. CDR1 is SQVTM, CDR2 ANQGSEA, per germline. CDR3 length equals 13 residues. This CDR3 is CSVGQGFNQPQHF. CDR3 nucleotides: TGCAGCGTTGGCCAGGGGTTCAATCAGCCCCAGCATTTT.

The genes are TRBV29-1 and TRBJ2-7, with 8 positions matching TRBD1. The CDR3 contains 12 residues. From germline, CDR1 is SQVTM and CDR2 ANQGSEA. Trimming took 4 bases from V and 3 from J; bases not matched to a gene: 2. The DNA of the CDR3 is TGCAGCGTTGCCAGGGGGCTCTACGAGCAGTACTTC. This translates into CSVARGLYEQYF.

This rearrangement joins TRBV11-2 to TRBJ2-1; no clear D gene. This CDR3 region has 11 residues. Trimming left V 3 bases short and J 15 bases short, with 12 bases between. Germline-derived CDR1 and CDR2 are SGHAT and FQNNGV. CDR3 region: CASSFRVEAFF. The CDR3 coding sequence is TGTGCCAGCAGCTTTCGGGTCGAGGCGTTCTTC.

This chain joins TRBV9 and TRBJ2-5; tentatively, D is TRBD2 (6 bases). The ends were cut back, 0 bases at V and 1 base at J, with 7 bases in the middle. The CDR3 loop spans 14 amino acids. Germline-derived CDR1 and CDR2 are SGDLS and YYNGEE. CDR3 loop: CASSVGGIQETQYF. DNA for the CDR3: TGTGCCAGCAGCGTAGGCGGGATCCAAGAGACCCAGTACTTC.

This chain's CDR3 is CASSLVGGTGATDTQYF. For the CDR3, the DNA is TGTGCCAGCAGCTTAGTTGGTGGGACAGGGGCCACAGATACGCAGTATTTT. The chain links TRBV11-3 to TRBJ2-3; TRBD1 agrees at 10 bases. V was pared by 1 base and J by 2 bases, with 6 bases of the junction left unmatched. Germline CDR1 and CDR2: SGHNT and YENEEA. This CDR3 contains 17 residues.

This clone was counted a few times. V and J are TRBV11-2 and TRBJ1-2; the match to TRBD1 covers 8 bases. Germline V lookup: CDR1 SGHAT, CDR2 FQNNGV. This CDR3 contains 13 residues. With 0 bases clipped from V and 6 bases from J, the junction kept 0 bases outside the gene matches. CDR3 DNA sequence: TGTGCCAGCAGCTTAGACAGGGGGCATGGCTACACCTTC. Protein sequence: CASSLDRGHGYTF.

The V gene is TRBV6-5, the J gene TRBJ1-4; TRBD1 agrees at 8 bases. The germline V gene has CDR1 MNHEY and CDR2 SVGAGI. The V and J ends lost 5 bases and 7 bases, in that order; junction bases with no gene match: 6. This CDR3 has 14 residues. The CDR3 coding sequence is TGTGCCAGCAGTAAACAGGGGGTCGGTGAAAAACTGTTTTTT. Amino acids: CASSKQGVGEKLFF.

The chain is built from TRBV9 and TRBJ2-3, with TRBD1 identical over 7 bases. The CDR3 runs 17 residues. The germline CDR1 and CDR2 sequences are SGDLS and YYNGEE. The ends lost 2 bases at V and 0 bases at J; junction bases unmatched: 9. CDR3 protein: CASSVWGMGQSTDTQYF. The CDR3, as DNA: TGTGCCAGCAGCGTTTGGGGGATGGGACAGAGCACAGATACGCAGTATTTT.

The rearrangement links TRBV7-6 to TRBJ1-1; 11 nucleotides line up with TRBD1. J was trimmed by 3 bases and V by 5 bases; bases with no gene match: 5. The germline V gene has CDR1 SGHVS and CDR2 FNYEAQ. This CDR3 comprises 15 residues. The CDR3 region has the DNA TGTGCCAGCAGCCACGGACAGGGGGCTGACACTGAAGCTTTCTTT. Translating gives CASSHGQGADTEAFF.

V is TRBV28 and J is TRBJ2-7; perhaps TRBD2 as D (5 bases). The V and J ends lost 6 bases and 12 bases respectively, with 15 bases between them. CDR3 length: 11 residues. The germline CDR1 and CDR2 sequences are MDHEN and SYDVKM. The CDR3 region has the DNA TGTGCCAGCAGCGCAGGAGGCCCGGGGTACTTC. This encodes CASSAGGPGYF.

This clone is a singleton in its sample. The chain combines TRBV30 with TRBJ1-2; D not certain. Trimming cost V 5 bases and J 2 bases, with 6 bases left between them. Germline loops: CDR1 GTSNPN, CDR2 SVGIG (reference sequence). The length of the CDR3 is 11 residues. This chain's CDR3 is CAWEGNYGYTF. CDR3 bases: TGTGCCTGGGAGGGAAACTATGGCTACACCTTC.

CDR3 coding DNA: TGTGCCAGCAGCTTATCTTCCAGCGGTAGCTCCTACGAGCAGTACTTC. This translates into CASSLSSSGSSYEQYF. J is TRBJ2-7 and V is TRBV7-2, with a possible D match to TRBD2 (5 bases). V gave up 2 bases and J gave up 0 bases, with 14 bases separating them. From germline, CDR1 is SGHTA and CDR2 FQGNSA. This CDR3 region has 16 residues.

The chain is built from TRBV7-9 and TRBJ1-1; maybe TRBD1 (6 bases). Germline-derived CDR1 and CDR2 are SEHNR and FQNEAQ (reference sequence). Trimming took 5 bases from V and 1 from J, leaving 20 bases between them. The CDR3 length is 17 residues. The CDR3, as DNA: TGTGCCAGCAGCCTAGAGGGGTGGGGGCAGACGAACACTGAAGCTTTCTTT. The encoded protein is CASSLEGWGQTNTEAFF. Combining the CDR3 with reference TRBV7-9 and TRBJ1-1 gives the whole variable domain DTGVSQNPRHKITKRGQNVTFRCDPISEHNRLYWYRQTLGQGPEFLTYFQNEAQLEKSRLLSDRFSAERPKGSFSTLEIQRTEQGDSAMYLCASSLEGWGQTNTEAFFGQGTRLTVV.

The DNA of the CDR3 is TGTGCCATCAGTGAGCCGGAGCCGGGCGAGCAGTACTTC. It specifies CAISEPEPGEQYF. The chain combines TRBV10-3 with TRBJ2-7; D is ambiguous. The germline gives CDR1 ENHRY, CDR2 SYGVKD. The V gene lost 2 bases and the J gene lost 6 bases, with 11 bases spanning the gap. CDR3 length: 13 amino acids.

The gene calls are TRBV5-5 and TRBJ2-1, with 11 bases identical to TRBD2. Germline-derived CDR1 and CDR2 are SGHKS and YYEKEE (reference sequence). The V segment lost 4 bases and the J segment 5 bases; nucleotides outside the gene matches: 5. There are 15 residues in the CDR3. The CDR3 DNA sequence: TGTGCCAGCAGCAGGACTAGCGGGCCCGACAATGAGCAGTTCTTC. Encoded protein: CASSRTSGPDNEQFF.

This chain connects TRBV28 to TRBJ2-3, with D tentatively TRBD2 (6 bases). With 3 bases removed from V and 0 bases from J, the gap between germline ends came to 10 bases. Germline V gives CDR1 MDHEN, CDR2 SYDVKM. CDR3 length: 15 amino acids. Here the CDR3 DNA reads TGTGCCAGCAGTTTGAGCGGGTCTAGCACAGATACGCAGTATTTT. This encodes CASSLSGSSTDTQYF.